The rows below give T cell receptor beta chains drawn from one sample of a study of cytomegalovirus exposure and HLA in healthy donors. Data came from immunoSEQ multiplex PCR; TCRdb stores just in-frame clones and leaves some out. Of over 150,000 clones detected, 80% to 90% appear once; the ten largest clones hold about 12%. The sample was PBMCs. Source of these receptors: a woman in her 50s in good health and CMV-seronegative. The CDR3 runs from the conserved cysteine through the conserved F or W. A D gene is named only where the DNA matches it firmly. Clone size appears in some rows only: once, few, many, or a class for an expanded clone.

V gene	D gene	clone size	J gene	CDR3 DNA	CDR3 protein
TRBV6-1	NA	NA	TRBJ2-2	TGTGCCAGCAGTGATAGGGGATTCGCGAACACCGGGGAGCTGTTTTTT	CASSDRGFANTGELFF
TRBV2	TRBD1	NA	TRBJ2-2	TGTGCCAGCACCAAGGGGACAGGGGTCACCGGGGAGCTGTTTTTT	CASTKGTGVTGELFF
TRBV2	NA	NA	TRBJ1-5	TGTGCCAGCAGTGTGAGGGAGGTGAGCAATCAGCCCCAGCATTTT	CASSVREVSNQPQHF
TRBV19	NA	few	TRBJ2-1	TGTGCCAGTAGCCTGACAGTGGATATCAATGAGCAGTTCTTC	CASSLTVDINEQFF
TRBV9	TRBD1	NA	TRBJ2-3	TGTGCCAGCAGCGTAGTAACAGGGGGACGCACAGATACGCAGTATTTT	CASSVVTGGRTDTQYF
TRBV27	TRBD1	NA	TRBJ1-2	TGTGCCAGCAGTGCTCCCGGGACAGGGCATGGCTACACCTTC	CASSAPGTGHGYTF
TRBV21-1	NA	NA	TRBJ2-7	TGTGCCAGCAGCAAGTGTAGCGGGACACCCTACGAGCAGTACTTC	CASSKCSGTPYEQYF
TRBV18	NA	NA	TRBJ1-1	TGTGCCAGCTCACTGGGCAGGGCCGACGGAGCTTTCTTT	CASSLGRADGAFF
TRBV28	TRBD1	NA	TRBJ1-2	TGTGCCAGCAGTTTTAAGGGGAACAGGGGGCATGGCTACACCTTC	CASSFKGNRGHGYTF
TRBV2	TRBD2	NA	TRBJ2-2	TGTGCCAGGGGGGCCGGGACTAGCGGCCGCGGGGAGCTGTTTTTT	CARGAGTSGRGELFF
TRBV5-4	TRBD1	NA	TRBJ2-1	TGTGCCAGCAGGATACAGGGGGTTGGTGAGCAGTTCTTC	CASRIQGVGEQFF
TRBV7-2	NA	NA	TRBJ2-1	TGTGCCAGCAGCCTCCTAGCTGTATCCTACAATGAGCAGTTCTTC	CASSLLAVSYNEQFF
TRBV5-1	NA	NA	TRBJ1-4	TGCGCCAGCAGCGCCCACACAGCTGAAAAACTGTTTTTT	CASSAHTAEKLFF
TRBV2	NA	NA	TRBJ1-1	TGTGCCAGCAGTACAGGGTTCACTGAAGCTTTCTTT	CASSTGFTEAFF
TRBV29-1	NA	NA	TRBJ1-3	TGCAGCGCCGGGAACTCTGGAAACACCATATATTTT	CSAGNSGNTIYF
TRBV5-8	NA	NA	TRBJ2-1	TGTGCCAGCAGCTCGGCCGGGTTGGAGCAGTTCTTC	CASSSAGLEQFF
TRBV19	NA	NA	TRBJ1-1	TGTGCCAGTACTAACAGGCCGGGTCCCCAAATAATGAACACTGAAGCTTTCTTT	CASTNRPGPQIMNTEAFF
TRBV15	NA	NA	TRBJ2-4	TGTGCCACCAGCCCTAGAGGGAGGAGGCTAGCCAAAAACATTCAGTACTTC	CATSPRGRRLAKNIQYF
TRBV30	NA	NA	TRBJ2-6	TGTGCCTGGAGTGCTGGGGCATCTGGGGCCAACGTCCTGACTTTC	CAWSAGASGANVLTF
TRBV13	TRBD1	NA	TRBJ1-6	TGTGCCAGCAGCTTAGGGACAGGGGTTGGTAATTCACCCCTCCACTTT	CASSLGTGVGNSPLHF
TRBV19	NA	NA	TRBJ1-5	TGTGCCAGTAGTAGCCGTGAGAGCAATCAGCCCCAGCATTTT	CASSSRESNQPQHF
TRBV13	TRBD2	once	TRBJ2-1	TGTGCCAGCAGCTTAGGGCTAGCGGGAGCCTACAATGAGCAGTTCTTC	CASSLGLAGAYNEQFF
TRBV4-1	NA	NA	TRBJ2-7	TGCGCCAGCAGCCAAGTCAAAGGCGGGGCCTACGAGCAGTACTTC	CASSQVKGGAYEQYF
TRBV6-6	NA	NA	TRBJ1-4	TGTGCCAGCAGTTTTGGCGGGGGGACATCTAATGAAAAACTGTTTTTT	CASSFGGGTSNEKLFF